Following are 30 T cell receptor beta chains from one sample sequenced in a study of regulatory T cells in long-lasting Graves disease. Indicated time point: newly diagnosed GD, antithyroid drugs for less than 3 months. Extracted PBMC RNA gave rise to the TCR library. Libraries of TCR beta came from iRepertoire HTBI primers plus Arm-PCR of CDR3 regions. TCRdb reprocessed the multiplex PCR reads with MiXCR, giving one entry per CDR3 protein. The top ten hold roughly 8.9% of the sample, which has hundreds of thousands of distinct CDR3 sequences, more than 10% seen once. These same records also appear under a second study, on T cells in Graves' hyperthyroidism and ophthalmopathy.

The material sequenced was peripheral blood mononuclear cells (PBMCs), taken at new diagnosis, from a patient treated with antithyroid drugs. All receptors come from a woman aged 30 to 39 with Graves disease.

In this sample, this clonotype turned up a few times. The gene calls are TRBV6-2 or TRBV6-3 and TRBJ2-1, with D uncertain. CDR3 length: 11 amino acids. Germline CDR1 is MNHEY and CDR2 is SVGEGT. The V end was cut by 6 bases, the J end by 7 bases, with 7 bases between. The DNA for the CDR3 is TGTGCCAGCAGCCAGCGAAATGAGCAGTTCTTC. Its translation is CASSQRNEQFF.

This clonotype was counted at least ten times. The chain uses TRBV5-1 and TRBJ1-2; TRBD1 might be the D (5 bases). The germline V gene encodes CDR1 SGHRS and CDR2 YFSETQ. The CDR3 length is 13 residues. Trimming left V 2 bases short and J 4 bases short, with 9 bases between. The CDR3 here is CASSFDRLYGYTF. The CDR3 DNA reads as TGCGCCAGCAGCTTTGACAGACTCTATGGCTACACCTTC.

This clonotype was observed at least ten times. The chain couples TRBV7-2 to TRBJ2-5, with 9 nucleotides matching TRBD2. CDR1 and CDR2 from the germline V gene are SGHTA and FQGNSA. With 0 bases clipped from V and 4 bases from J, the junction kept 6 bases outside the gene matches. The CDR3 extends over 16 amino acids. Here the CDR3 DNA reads TGTGCCAGCAGCTTAGCGGGGCTAGCGGGAAGAGAGACCCAGTACTTC. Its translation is CASSLAGLAGRETQYF.

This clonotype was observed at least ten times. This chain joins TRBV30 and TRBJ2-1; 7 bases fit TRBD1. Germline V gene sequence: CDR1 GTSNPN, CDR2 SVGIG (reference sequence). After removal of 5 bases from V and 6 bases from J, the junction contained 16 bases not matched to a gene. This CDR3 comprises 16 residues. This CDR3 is CAWSRGVQGFPNEQFF. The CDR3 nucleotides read TGTGCCTGGTCAAGAGGCGTACAGGGGTTTCCCAATGAGCAGTTCTTC. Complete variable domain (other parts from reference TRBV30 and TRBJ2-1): SQTIHQWPATLVQPVGSPLSLECTVEGTSNPNLYWYRQAAGRGLQLLFYSVGIGQISSEVPQNLSASRPQDRQFILSSKKLLLSDSGFYLCAWSRGVQGFPNEQFFGPGTRLTVL.

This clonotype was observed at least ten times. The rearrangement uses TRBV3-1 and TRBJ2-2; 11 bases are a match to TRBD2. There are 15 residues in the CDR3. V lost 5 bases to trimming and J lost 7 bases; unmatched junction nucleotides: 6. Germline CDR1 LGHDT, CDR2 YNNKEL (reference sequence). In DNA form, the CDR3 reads TGTGCCAGCAGCTTGACTAGCGGGATGGACGGGGAGCTGTTTTTT. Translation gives CASSLTSGMDGELFF.

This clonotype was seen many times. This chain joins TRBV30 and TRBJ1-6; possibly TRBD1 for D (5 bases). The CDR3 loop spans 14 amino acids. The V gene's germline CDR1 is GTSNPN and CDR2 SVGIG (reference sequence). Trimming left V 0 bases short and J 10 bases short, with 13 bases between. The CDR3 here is CAWSVTRGGSPLHF. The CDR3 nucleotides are TGTGCCTGGAGTGTCACAAGGGGAGGCTCACCCCTCCACTTT. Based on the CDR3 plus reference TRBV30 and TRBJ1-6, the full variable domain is SQTIHQWPATLVQPVGSPLSLECTVEGTSNPNLYWYRQAAGRGLQLLFYSVGIGQISSEVPQNLSASRPQDRQFILSSKKLLLSDSGFYLCAWSVTRGGSPLHFGNGTRLTVT.

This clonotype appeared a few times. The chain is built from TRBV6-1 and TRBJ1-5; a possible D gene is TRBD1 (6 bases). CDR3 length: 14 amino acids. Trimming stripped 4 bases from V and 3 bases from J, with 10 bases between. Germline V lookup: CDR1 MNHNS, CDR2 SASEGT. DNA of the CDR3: TGTGCCAGCAGTGCACAGGGCGACAATCAGCCCCAGCATTTT. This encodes CASSAQGDNQPQHF.

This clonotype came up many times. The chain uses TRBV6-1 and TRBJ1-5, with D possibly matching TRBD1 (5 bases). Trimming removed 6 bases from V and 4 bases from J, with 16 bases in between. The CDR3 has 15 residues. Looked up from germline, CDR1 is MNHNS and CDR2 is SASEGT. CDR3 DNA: TGTGCCAGCAGCACCCAGGGAGCTGGGAATCAGCCCCAGCATTTT. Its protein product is CASSTQGAGNQPQHF.

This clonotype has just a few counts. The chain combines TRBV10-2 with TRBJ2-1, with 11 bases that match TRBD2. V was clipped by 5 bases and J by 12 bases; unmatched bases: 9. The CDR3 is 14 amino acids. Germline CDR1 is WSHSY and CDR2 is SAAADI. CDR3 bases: TGCGCCAGCAGTATAGCGGGAGGGCCTAGTTTGCAGTTCTTC. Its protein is CASSIAGGPSLQFF.

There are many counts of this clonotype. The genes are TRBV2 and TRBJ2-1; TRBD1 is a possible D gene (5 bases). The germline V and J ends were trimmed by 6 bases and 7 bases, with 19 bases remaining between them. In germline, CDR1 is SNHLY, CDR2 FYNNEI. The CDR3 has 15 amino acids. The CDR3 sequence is CASRFDRPVLNEQFF. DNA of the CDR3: TGTGCCAGCAGATTCGACAGACCCGTGTTGAATGAGCAGTTCTTC.

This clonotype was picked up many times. The CDR3 region is CASSLGTGVRETQYF. CDR3 coding DNA: TGTGCCAGCAGTTTGGGGACAGGGGTTAGAGAGACCCAGTACTTC. The V call is TRBV28, the J call TRBJ2-5; 10 bases agree with TRBD1. The CDR3 is 15 amino acids. V lost 3 bases to trimming and J lost 4 bases; unmatched junction nucleotides: 5. CDR1 and CDR2 (germline): MDHEN, SYDVKM.

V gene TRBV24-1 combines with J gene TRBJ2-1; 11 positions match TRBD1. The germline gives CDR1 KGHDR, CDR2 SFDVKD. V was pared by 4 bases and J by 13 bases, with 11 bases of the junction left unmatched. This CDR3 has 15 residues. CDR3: CATSDPWTGGAQQFF. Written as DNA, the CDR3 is TGTGCCACCAGTGACCCCTGGACAGGGGGCGCCCAACAGTTCTTC.

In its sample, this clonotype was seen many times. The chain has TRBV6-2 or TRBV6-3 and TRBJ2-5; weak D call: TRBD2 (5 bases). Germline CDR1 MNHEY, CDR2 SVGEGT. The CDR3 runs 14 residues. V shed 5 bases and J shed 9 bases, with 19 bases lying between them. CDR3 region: CASSEPRVHWAQYF. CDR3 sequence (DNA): TGTGCCAGCAGTGAGCCGAGGGTCCATTGGGCCCAGTACTTC.

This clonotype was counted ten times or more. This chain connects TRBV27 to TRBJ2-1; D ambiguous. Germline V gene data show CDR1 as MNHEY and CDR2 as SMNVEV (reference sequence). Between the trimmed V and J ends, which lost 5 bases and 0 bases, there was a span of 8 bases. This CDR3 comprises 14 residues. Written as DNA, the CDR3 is TGTGCCAGCAGTCCCGGAAACTCCTACAATGAGCAGTTCTTC. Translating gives CASSPGNSYNEQFF.

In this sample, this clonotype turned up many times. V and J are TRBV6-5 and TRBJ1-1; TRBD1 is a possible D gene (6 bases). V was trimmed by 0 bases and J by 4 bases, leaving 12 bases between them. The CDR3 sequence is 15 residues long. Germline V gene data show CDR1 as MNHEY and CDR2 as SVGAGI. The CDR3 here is CASSYSWGHGTEAFF. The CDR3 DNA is TGTGCCAGCAGTTACTCGTGGGGGCACGGCACTGAAGCTTTCTTT.

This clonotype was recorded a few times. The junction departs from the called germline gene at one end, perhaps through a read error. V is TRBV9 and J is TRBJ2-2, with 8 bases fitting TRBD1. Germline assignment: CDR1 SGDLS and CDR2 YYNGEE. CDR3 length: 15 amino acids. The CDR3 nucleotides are TGTGCCAGCAGCACAGGGGGGACGAACATCGGGGAGCTGTTTTTT. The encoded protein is CASSTGGTNIGELFF. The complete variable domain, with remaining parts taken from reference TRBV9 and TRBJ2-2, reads DSGVTQTPKHLITATGQRVTLRCSPRSGDLSVYWYQQSLDQGLQFLIQYYNGEERAKGNILERFSAQQFPDLHSELNLSSLELGDSALYFCASSTGGTNIGELFFGEGSRLTVL.

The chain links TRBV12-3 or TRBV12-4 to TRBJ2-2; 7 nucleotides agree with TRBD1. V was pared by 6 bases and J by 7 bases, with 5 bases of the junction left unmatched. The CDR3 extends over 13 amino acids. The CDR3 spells CASSGQANGELFF. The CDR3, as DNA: TGTGCCAGCAGCGGACAGGCGAACGGGGAGCTGTTTTTT.

This CDR3 reads CASSLNSPRTSGSTDTQYF. CDR3 sequence (DNA): TGCGCCAGCAGCTTGAACTCCCCCAGGACTAGCGGGAGTACAGATACGCAGTATTTT. The J gene is TRBJ2-3, the V gene TRBV5-1; 13 bases are a match to TRBD2. With V trimmed by 1 base and J by 3 bases, 11 bases remained unmatched. This CDR3 has 19 residues. CDR1 is SGHRS, CDR2 YFSETQ, per germline.

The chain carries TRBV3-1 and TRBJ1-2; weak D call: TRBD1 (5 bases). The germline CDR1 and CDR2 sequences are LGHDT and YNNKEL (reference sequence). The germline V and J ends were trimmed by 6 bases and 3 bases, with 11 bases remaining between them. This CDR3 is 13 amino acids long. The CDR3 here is CASRGLSDYGYTF. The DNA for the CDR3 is TGTGCCAGCAGGGGGCTGAGTGACTATGGCTACACCTTC.

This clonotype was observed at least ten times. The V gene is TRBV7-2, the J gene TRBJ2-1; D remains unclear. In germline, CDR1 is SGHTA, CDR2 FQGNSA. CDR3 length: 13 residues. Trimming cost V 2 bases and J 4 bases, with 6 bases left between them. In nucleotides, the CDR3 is TGTGCCAGCAGCTTAAATGATTACAATGAGCAGTTCTTC. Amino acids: CASSLNDYNEQFF.

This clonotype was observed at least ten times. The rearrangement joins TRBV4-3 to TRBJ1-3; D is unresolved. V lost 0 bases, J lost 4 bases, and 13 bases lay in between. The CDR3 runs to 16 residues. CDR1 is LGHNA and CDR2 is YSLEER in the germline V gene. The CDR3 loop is CASSQEPEGSGNTIYF. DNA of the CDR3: TGCGCCAGCAGCCAAGAGCCCGAGGGCAGCGGAAACACCATATATTTT.

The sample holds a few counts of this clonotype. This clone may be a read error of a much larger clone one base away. The CDR3 protein is CASSERGGSSNQPQHF. The CDR3 bases are TGTGCCAGCAGTGAACGGGGGGGATCGAGCAATCAGCCCCAGCATTTT. The genes are TRBV2 and TRBJ1-5; TRBD1 might be the D (5 bases). The germline V gene encodes CDR1 SNHLY and CDR2 FYNNEI. This CDR3 is built from 16 residues. Trimming shortened V by 2 bases and J by 1 base, and 12 bases separated the two germline ends.

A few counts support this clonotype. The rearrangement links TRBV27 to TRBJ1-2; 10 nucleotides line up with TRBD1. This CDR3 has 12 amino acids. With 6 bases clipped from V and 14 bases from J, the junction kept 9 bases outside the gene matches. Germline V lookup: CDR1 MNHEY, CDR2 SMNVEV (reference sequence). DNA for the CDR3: TGTGCCAGCAGCCGAGACAGGGGGCCGGAGACCTTC. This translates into CASSRDRGPETF.

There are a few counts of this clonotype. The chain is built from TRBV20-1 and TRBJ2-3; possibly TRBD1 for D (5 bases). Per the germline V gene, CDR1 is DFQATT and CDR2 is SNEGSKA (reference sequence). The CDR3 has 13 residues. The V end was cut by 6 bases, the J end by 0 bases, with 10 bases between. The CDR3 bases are TGCAGTGCCAAGACAGCTAGCACAGATACGCAGTATTTT. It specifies CSAKTASTDTQYF.

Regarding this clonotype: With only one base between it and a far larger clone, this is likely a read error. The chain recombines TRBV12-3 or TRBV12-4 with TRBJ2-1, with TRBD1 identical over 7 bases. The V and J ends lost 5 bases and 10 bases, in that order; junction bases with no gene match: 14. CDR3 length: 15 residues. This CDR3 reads CASSPGQKRPYEQFF. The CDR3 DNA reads TGTGCCAGCAGTCCGGGACAGAAGAGGCCCTACGAGCAGTTCTTC.

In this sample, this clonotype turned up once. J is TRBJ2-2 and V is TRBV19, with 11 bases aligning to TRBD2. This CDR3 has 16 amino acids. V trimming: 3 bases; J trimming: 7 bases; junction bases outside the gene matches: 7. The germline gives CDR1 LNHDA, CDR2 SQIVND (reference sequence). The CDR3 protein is CASSIVLAGEDGELFF. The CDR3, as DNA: TGTGCCAGTAGTATCGTACTAGCGGGAGAGGACGGGGAGCTGTTTTTT.

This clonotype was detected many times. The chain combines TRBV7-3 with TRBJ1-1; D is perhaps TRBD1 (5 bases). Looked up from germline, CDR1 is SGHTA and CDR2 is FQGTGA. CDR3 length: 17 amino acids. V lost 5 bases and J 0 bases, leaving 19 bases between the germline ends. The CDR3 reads CASSTGPPDPMNTEAFF. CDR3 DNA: TGTGCCAGCAGCACGGGACCCCCAGACCCGATGAACACTGAAGCTTTCTTT. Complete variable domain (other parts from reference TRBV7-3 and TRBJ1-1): GAGVSQTPSNKVTEKGKYVELRCDPISGHTALYWYRQSLGQGPEFLIYFQGTGAADDSGLPNDRFFAVRPEGSVSTLKIQRTERGDSAVYLCASSTGPPDPMNTEAFFGQGTRLTVV.

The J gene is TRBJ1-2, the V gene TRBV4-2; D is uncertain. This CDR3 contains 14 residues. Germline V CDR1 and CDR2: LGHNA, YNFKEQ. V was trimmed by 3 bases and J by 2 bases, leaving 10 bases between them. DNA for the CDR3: TGTGCCAGCAGCCATCCCGGCGGAAACTATGGCTACACCTTC. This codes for CASSHPGGNYGYTF.

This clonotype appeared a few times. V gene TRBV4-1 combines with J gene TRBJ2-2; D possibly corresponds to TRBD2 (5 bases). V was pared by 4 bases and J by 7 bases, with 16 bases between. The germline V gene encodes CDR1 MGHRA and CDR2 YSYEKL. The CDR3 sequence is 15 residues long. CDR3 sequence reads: CASSPARVSGGELFF. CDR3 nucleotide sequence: TGCGCCAGCAGCCCTGCGCGGGTATCGGGCGGGGAGCTGTTTTTT.

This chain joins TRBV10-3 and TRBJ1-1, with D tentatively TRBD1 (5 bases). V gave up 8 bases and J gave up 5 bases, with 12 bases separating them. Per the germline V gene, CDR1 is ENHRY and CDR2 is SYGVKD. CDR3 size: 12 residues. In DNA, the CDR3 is TGTGCCATCGGTGGGGGGTATACTGAAGCTTTCTTT. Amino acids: CAIGGGYTEAFF.